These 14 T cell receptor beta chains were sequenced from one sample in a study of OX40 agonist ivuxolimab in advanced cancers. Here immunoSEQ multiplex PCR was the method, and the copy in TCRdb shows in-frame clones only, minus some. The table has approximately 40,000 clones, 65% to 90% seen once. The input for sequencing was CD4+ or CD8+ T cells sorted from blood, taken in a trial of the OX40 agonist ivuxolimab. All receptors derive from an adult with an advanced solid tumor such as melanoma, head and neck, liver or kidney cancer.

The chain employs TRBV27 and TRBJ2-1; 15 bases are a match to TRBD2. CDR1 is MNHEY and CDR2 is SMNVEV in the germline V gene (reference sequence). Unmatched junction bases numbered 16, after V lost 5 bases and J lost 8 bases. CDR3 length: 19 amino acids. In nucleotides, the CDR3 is TGTGCCAGCAGTCCTATAATAATTGGGACTAGCGGGGGGCTCTATGAGCAGTTCTTC. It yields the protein CASSPIIIGTSGGLYEQFF.

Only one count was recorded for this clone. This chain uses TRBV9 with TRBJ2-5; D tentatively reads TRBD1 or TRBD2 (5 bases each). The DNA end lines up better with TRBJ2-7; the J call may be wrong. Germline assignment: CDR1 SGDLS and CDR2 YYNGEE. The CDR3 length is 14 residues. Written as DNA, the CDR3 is TGTGCCAGCAGCGTAGCCGGGACCGGCTACGAGCAGTACTTC. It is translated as CASSVAGTGYEQYF.

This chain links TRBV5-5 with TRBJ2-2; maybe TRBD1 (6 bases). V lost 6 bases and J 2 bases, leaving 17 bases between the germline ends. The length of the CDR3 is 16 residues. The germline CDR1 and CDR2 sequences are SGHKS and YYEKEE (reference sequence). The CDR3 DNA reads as TGTGCCAGCAAACCAGGGGTAACAACAAACACCGGGGAGCTGTTTTTT. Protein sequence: CASKPGVTTNTGELFF.

The CDR3 region has the DNA TGTGCCAGCAGTTTATCGACAGGGAAGTACACTGAAGCTTTCTTT. Its protein product is CASSLSTGKYTEAFF. V usage is TRBV27 and J usage is TRBJ1-1; 7 bases align to TRBD1. The J segment lost 3 bases and the V segment lost 0 bases, leaving 4 bases of the junction unmatched. This CDR3 is 15 amino acids long. CDR1 and CDR2 from the germline V gene are MNHEY and SMNVEV (reference sequence).

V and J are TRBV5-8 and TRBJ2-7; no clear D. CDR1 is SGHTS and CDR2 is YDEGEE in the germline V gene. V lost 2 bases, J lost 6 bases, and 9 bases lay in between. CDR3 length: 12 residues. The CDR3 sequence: CASSLGTAEQYF. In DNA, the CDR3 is TGTGCCAGCAGCTTAGGTACAGCCGAGCAGTACTTC.

In DNA, the CDR3 is TGTGCCTGGAATAGCCTGTCATCCTACAATGAGCAGTTCTTC. It yields the protein CAWNSLSSYNEQFF. The chain combines TRBV30 with TRBJ2-1; no firm D call. Trimming removed 4 bases from V and 1 base from J, with 11 bases in between. Germline lookup yields CDR1 GTSNPN and CDR2 SVGIG (reference sequence). CDR3 size: 14 residues. The entire variable domain, with the rest obtained from reference TRBV30 and TRBJ2-1, is as follows: SQTIHQWPATLVQPVGSPLSLECTVEGTSNPNLYWYRQAAGRGLQLLFYSVGIGQISSEVPQNLSASRPQDRQFILSSKKLLLSDSGFYLCAWNSLSSYNEQFFGPGTRLTVL.

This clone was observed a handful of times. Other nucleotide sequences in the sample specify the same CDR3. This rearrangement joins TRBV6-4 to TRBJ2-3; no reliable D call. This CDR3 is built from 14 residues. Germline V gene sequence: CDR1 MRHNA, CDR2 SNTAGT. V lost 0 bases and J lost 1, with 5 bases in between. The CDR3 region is CASSDSQGTDTQYF. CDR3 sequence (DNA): TGTGCCAGCAGTGACTCGCAGGGCACAGATACGCAGTATTTT.

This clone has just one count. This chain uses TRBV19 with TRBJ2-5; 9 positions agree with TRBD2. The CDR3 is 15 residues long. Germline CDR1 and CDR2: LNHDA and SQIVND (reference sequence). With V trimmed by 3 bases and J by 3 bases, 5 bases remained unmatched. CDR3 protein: CASSIWASGKETQYF. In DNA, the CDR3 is TGTGCCAGTAGTATCTGGGCTAGCGGGAAAGAGACCCAGTACTTC.

The CDR3 reads CASSPGPPWTGGPSNQPQHF. In DNA form, the CDR3 reads TGTGCCAGCAGCCCGGGGCCCCCTTGGACAGGAGGACCTAGCAATCAGCCCCAGCATTTT. The rearrangement links TRBV2 to TRBJ1-5, with 7 bases matching TRBD1. Germline CDR1 SNHLY, CDR2 FYNNEI. The CDR3 covers 20 residues. Trimming removed 6 bases from V and 0 bases from J; junction bases left unmatched: 20.

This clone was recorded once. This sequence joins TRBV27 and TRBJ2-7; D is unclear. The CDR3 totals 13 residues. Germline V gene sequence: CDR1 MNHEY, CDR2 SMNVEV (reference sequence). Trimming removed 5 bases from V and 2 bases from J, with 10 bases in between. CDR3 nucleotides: TGTGCCAGCAGTAATCAGGTTACCTACGAGCAGTACTTC. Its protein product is CASSNQVTYEQYF.

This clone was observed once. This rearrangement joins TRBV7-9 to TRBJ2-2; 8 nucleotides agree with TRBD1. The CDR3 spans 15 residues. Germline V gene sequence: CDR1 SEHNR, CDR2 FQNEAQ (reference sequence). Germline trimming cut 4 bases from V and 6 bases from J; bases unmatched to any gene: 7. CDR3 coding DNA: TGTGCCAGCAGCTCCTCAGGGGGCACCCCCGGGGAGCTGTTTTTT. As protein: CASSSSGGTPGELFF. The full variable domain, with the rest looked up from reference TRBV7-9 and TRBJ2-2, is DTGVSQNPRHKITKRGQNVTFRCDPISEHNRLYWYRQTLGQGPEFLTYFQNEAQLEKSRLLSDRFSAERPKGSFSTLEIQRTEQGDSAMYLCASSSSGGTPGELFFGEGSRLTVL.

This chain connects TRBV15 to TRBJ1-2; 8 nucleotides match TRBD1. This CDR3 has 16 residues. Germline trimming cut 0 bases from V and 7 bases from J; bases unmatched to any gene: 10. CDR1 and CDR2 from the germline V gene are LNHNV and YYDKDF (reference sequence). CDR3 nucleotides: TGTGCCACCAGCAGAGATAAGGGCCAGGGGGCTGCTGGCTACACCTTC. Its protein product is CATSRDKGQGAAGYTF. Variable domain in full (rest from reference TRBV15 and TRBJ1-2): DAMVIQNPRYQVTQFGKPVTLSCSQTLNHNVMYWYQQKSSQAPKLLFHYYDKDFNNEADTPDNFQSRRPNTSFCFLDIRSPGLGDTAMYLCATSRDKGQGAAGYTFGSGTRLTVV.

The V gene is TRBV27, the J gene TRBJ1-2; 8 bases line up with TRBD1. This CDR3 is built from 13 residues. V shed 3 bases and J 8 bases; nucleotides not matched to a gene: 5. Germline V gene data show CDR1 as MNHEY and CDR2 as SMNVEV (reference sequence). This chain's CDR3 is CASSFGQGLGYTF. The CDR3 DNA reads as TGTGCCAGCAGTTTCGGACAGGGTTTGGGCTACACCTTC.

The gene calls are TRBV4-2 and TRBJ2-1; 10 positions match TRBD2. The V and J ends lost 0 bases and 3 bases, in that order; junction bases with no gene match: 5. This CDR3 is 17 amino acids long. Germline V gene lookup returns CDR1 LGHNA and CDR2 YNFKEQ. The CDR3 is CASSQEMASGSYNEQFF. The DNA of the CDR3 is TGTGCCAGCAGCCAAGAGATGGCTAGCGGGAGCTACAATGAGCAGTTCTTC.